The T cell receptor beta chain described here comes from a study of blood T cells in healthy people across ages. Points from the study as a whole: Total diversity from one million sequenced T cells was likely underestimated.

Germline lookup yields CDR1 DFQATT and CDR2 SNEGSKA (reference sequence). V lost 1 base and J 1 base, leaving 11 bases between the germline ends. The CDR3 has 15 amino acids. For this clonotype: Its specificity is unknown.

Sample donors were healthy Caucasian individuals that came from Russia, aged roughly 6 to 100. A second PCR of about 6 to 11 cycles used a sample-barcoded 5' primer and a J-beta primer mix. TCRdb itself ran the 5' RACE reads through MiXCR, one entry per CDR3 protein. The sample comprises 1,100,000 or so distinct CDR3 sequences, 40% to 55% of which are singletons, and 15% to 20% rests with the top ten. The receptor comes from a woman aged 55-69 years in good health. Sequences were obtained from blood. V gene TRBV20-1 combines with J gene TRBJ2-1; D assignment may be TRBD1 or TRBD2 (5 bases each). CDR3 amino acids: CSARVGGRSYNEQFF. Written as DNA, the CDR3 is TGCAGTGCTAGAGTTGGGGGAAGGTCCTACAATGAGCAGTTCTTC.